This TCR beta chain was sequenced during a study of OX40 agonist ivuxolimab in advanced cancers. Turning to the overall study: Ivuxolimab was an agonistic, fully human IgG2 monoclonal antibody directed against OX40 (CD134), a costimulatory receptor. The point of sequencing TCRbeta in the periphery was to test whether ivuxolimab changed TCR sequence diversity and drove clonal T-cell expansion. Partial responses occurred in three dose-escalation patients: two with cutaneous melanoma and one with hepatocellular carcinoma. The paper describes the monotherapy dose-escalation part (N of about 47 patients) of the phase I trial of ivuxolimab. Patients were allowed to have had prior anti-PD-1, anti-PD-L1 or anti-CTLA-4 therapy, and approximately 41% of the dose-escalation patients had previously received checkpoint inhibitors. Of the roughly 52 dose-escalation patients, hepatocellular carcinoma was present in around 20, melanoma in around 15, renal cell carcinoma in 9 and head and neck cancer in 9. Intravenous ivuxolimab was administered to patients every 2 weeks at six dose levels: 0.01, 0.1, 0.3, 1.5, 3 and 10 mg/kg. The dose-escalation cohort was roughly 87% male with a mean age of about 60 years, ranging from roughly 23 to 79.

Patients with autoimmune disease history or receiving systemic immunosuppression were excluded from the trial. Peripheral blood for TCR sequencing was collected from all dose cohorts at baseline, on cycle 4 day 1, and on cycle 7 day 1. The samples were drawn from a first-in-human, open-label, multicenter phase I dose-escalation trial of ivuxolimab. Adults with locally advanced or metastatic head and neck squamous cell, hepatocellular, melanoma or renal cell carcinoma were enrolled in the trial. Before TCR sequencing, CD4+ T cells and CD8+ T cells from peripheral blood were sorted into separate populations. Overall study results and their limits: At doses from 0.1 to 3.0 mg/kg, clonal expansion was seen in both CD4+ and CD8+ blood T cells between baseline and week 6. After ivuxolimab, expanded clones were on average more numerous among CD8+ T cells than among CD4+ T cells. In the 0.1-3.0 mg/kg groups, partial responders had among the lowest normalized peripheral clonal expansion, particularly in CD8+ T cells. Low levels of normalized T-cell clonal expansion were also shown by some nonresponding patients. The antigen specificity of the peripheral T cells that underwent clonal expansion was not determined.

To sequence the TCRbeta CDR3 region, genomic DNA was isolated from the sorted cells. TCRbeta CDR3 regions were sequenced using the immunoSEQ Assay. What TCRdb holds here is the immuneACCESS table cut down to in-frame rearrangements. Part of the clones is not present; checked against another copy, under half of the missing clones reflect an unresolved V gene, and the others are unexplained. Here the sample has about 69,000 clones; 84% occur a single time. About 8% of the sample rests with the top ten. Notes on this clone: The antigen this receptor binds is unknown. Base qualities were left out, and no much larger clone turns up one base away.

This clonotype was obtained from an adult with an advanced solid tumor such as melanoma, head and neck, liver or kidney cancer. Material: CD4+ or CD8+ T cells sorted from blood, obtained in a trial of the OX40 agonist ivuxolimab.

The CDR3 region has the sequence CASSRQGGGTEAFF. At the DNA level, the sequence is TGTGCCAGCAGTCGACAGGGGGGAGGCACTGAAGCTTTCTTT. Recombination joined TRBV6-6 with TRBJ1-1; 9 central bases correspond to TRBD1. Looking up the germline V gene (reference sequence) yields CDR1 MNHNY and CDR2 SVGAGI. Trimming takes 5 bases off V and 4 bases off J; junction bases not matched to a gene: 5. The cysteine opens and the phenylalanine closes a CDR3 of 14 amino acids. Only the CDR3 DNA stays, 42 bases, in frame from base 1.